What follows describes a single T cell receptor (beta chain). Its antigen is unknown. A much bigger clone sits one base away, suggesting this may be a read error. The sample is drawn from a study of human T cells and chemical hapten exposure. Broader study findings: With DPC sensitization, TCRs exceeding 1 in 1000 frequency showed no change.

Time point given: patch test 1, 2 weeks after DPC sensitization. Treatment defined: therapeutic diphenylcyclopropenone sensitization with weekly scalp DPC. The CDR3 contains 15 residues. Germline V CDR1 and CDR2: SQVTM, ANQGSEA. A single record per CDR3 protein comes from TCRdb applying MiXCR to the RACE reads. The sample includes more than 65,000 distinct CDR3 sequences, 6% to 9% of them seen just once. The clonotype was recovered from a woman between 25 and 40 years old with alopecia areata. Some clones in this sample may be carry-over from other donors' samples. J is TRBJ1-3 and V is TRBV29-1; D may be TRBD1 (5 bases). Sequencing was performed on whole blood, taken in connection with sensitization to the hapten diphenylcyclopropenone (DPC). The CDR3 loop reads CSVGIGGGSGNTVYF. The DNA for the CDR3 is TGCAGCGTTGGTATCGGCGGGGGATCTGGAAACACCGTATATTTT.